This is a list of T cell receptor beta chains from one sample in a study of neurological immune-mediated disorders. MiXCR, applied by TCRdb to the 5' RACE reads, yields one record per CDR3 protein. The sample carries 64,000 or so distinct CDR3 sequences, roughly 10% recorded once. The source material was PBMCs. All receptors come from a man between 25 and 39 years old in good health. The CDR3 runs from the conserved cysteine through the conserved F or W. Fields, in order: J gene, D gene, V gene, clone size, CDR3 protein, CDR3 DNA. The D gene is left open where the match is weak. A clone size is listed for some rows: how often the clone was seen (once, few, many), or a class if it is expanded.

j_gene: TRBJ1-2; d_gene: -; v_gene: TRBV27; abundance: many; CDR3aa: CASSSQGAGNYGYTF; CDR3nt: TGTGCCAGCAGTTCCCAAGGGGCAGGGAATTATGGCTACACCTTC
j_gene: TRBJ2-5; d_gene: -; v_gene: TRBV29-1; abundance: many; CDR3aa: CSVELSQGEIGGSQETQYF; CDR3nt: TGCAGCGTTGAACTTTCGCAGGGTGAGATCGGGGGCTCTCAAGAGACCCAGTACTTC
j_gene: TRBJ2-3; d_gene: -; v_gene: TRBV6-5; abundance: -; CDR3aa: CASSYPRAATSTDTQYF; CDR3nt: TGTGCCAGCAGTTACCCTAGGGCAGCCACTAGCACAGATACGCAGTATTTT
j_gene: TRBJ2-7; d_gene: TRBD1; v_gene: TRBV10-3; abundance: many; CDR3aa: CAISESGTGLSYEQYF; CDR3nt: TGTGCCATCAGTGAGTCGGGGACAGGGCTCTCCTACGAGCAGTACTTC
j_gene: TRBJ1-2; d_gene: -; v_gene: TRBV25-1; abundance: few; CDR3aa: CASSGRGLNYGYTF; CDR3nt: TGTGCCAGCAGTGGCCGGGGACTCAACTATGGCTACACCTTC
j_gene: TRBJ2-1; d_gene: TRBD2; v_gene: TRBV6-6; abundance: many; CDR3aa: CASSYSLAGVTYNEQFF; CDR3nt: TGTGCCAGCAGTTACTCGCTGGCGGGAGTGACCTACAATGAGCAGTTCTTC
j_gene: TRBJ2-2; d_gene: TRBD2; v_gene: TRBV20-1; abundance: many; CDR3aa: CSARGGLAGDGELFF; CDR3nt: TGCAGTGCTAGAGGTGGACTAGCGGGAGACGGGGAGCTGTTTTTT
j_gene: TRBJ1-3; d_gene: -; v_gene: TRBV20-1; abundance: many; CDR3aa: CSARGDPGNTIYF; CDR3nt: TGCAGTGCTAGGGGGGACCCTGGAAACACCATATATTTT
j_gene: TRBJ2-7; d_gene: TRBD2; v_gene: TRBV7-2; abundance: many; CDR3aa: CASSLFKGRTSGRDEQYF; CDR3nt: TGTGCCAGCAGCCTCTTCAAGGGGAGGACTAGCGGGAGGGACGAGCAGTACTTC
j_gene: TRBJ2-7; d_gene: TRBD1; v_gene: TRBV27; abundance: few; CDR3aa: CASSLSGTGGYEQYF; CDR3nt: TGTGCCAGCAGTTTATCAGGGACAGGGGGCTACGAGCAGTACTTC
j_gene: TRBJ2-5; d_gene: TRBD1; v_gene: TRBV7-3; abundance: many; CDR3aa: CASSLGTAETQYF; CDR3nt: TGTGCCAGCAGCTTAGGGACAGCAGAGACCCAGTACTTC